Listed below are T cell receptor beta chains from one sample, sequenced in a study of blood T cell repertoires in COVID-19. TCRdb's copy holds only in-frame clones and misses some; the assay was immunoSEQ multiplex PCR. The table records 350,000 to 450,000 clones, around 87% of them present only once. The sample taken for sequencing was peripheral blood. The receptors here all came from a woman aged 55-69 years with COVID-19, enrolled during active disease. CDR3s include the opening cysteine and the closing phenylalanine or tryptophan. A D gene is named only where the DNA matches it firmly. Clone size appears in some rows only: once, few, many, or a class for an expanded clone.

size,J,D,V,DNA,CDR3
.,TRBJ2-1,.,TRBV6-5,TGTGCCAGCAGTTACGGAGATGTCCCTTACAATGAGCAGTTCTTC,CASSYGDVPYNEQFF
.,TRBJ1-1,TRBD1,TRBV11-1,TGTGCCAGCAGCCTAGGGACAGGGGCGATGAACACTGAAGCTTTCTTT,CASSLGTGAMNTEAFF
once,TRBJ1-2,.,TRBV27,TGTGCCAGCAGTTTTGAAAGGGGAAACGGCTACACCTTC,CASSFERGNGYTF
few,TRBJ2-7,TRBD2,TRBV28,TGTGCCAGCAGTTCGGGGGGGGCCGATTCCTACGAGCAGTACTTC,CASSSGGADSYEQYF
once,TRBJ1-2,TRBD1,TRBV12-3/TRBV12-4,TGTGCCAGCAGTCCGACAGGGACTTATGGCTACACCTTC,CASSPTGTYGYTF
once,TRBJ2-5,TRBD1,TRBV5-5,TGTGCCAGCAGCCTGACCCTGACAGGGAGAGGAGAGACCCAGTACTTC,CASSLTLTGRGETQYF
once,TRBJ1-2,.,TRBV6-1,TGTGCCAGCAGCTATCTAGCAACTCGAGATGGCTACACCTTC,CASSYLATRDGYTF
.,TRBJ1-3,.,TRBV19,TGTGCCAGTAGTATGGCCACGGGTAGAAACACCATATATTTT,CASSMATGRNTIYF
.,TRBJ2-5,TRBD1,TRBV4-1,TGCGCCAGCAGCCAAGGACAGGGGAAAATGGAGACCCAGTACTTC,CASSQGQGKMETQYF
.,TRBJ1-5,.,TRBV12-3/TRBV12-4,TGTGCCAGCGGGCGGGACTCTGGGCAGCCCCAGCATTTT,CASGRDSGQPQHF
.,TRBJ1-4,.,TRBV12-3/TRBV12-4,TGTGCCAGCAGCCCCACCGGGACAGAAAAACTGTTTTTT,CASSPTGTEKLFF
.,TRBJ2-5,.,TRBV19,TGTGCCAGCTCGCTAGGGGGGGGAGAGACCCAGTACTTC,CASSLGGGETQYF
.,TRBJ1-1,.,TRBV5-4,TGTGCCAGCAGCCGCGGGGGCGGGGGGGACACTGAAGCTTTCTTT,CASSRGGGGDTEAFF
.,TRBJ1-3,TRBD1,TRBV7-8,TGTGCCAGCAGCTCCGTATCAGGGGGGAGCTCTGGAAACACCATATATTTT,CASSSVSGGSSGNTIYF
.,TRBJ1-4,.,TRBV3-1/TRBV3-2,TGTGCCAGCAGCCAACTCAGGGAAGAGGAAAAACTGTTTTTT,CASSQLREEEKLFF
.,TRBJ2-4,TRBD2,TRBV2,TGTGCCAGCAGTGAATGGGGGGGAGCCAAAAACATTCAGTACTTC,CASSEWGGAKNIQYF
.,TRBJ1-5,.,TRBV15,TGTGCCACCAGCAGAGACCCGGGGGTTTACAATCAGCCCCAGCATTTT,CATSRDPGVYNQPQHF